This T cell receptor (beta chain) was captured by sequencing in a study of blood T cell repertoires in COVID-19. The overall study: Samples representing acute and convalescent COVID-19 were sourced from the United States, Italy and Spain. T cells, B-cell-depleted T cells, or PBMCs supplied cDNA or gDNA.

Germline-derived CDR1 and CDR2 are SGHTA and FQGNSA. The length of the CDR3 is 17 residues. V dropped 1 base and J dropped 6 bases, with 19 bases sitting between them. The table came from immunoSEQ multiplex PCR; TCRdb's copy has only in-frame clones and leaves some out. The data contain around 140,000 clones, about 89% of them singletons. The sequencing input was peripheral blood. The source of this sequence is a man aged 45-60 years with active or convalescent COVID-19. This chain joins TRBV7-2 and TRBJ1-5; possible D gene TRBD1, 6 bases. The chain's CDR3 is CASSLGGGRQSVQPQHF. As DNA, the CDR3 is TGTGCCAGCAGCTTAGGAGGGGGACGGCAATCGGTTCAGCCCCAGCATTTT.